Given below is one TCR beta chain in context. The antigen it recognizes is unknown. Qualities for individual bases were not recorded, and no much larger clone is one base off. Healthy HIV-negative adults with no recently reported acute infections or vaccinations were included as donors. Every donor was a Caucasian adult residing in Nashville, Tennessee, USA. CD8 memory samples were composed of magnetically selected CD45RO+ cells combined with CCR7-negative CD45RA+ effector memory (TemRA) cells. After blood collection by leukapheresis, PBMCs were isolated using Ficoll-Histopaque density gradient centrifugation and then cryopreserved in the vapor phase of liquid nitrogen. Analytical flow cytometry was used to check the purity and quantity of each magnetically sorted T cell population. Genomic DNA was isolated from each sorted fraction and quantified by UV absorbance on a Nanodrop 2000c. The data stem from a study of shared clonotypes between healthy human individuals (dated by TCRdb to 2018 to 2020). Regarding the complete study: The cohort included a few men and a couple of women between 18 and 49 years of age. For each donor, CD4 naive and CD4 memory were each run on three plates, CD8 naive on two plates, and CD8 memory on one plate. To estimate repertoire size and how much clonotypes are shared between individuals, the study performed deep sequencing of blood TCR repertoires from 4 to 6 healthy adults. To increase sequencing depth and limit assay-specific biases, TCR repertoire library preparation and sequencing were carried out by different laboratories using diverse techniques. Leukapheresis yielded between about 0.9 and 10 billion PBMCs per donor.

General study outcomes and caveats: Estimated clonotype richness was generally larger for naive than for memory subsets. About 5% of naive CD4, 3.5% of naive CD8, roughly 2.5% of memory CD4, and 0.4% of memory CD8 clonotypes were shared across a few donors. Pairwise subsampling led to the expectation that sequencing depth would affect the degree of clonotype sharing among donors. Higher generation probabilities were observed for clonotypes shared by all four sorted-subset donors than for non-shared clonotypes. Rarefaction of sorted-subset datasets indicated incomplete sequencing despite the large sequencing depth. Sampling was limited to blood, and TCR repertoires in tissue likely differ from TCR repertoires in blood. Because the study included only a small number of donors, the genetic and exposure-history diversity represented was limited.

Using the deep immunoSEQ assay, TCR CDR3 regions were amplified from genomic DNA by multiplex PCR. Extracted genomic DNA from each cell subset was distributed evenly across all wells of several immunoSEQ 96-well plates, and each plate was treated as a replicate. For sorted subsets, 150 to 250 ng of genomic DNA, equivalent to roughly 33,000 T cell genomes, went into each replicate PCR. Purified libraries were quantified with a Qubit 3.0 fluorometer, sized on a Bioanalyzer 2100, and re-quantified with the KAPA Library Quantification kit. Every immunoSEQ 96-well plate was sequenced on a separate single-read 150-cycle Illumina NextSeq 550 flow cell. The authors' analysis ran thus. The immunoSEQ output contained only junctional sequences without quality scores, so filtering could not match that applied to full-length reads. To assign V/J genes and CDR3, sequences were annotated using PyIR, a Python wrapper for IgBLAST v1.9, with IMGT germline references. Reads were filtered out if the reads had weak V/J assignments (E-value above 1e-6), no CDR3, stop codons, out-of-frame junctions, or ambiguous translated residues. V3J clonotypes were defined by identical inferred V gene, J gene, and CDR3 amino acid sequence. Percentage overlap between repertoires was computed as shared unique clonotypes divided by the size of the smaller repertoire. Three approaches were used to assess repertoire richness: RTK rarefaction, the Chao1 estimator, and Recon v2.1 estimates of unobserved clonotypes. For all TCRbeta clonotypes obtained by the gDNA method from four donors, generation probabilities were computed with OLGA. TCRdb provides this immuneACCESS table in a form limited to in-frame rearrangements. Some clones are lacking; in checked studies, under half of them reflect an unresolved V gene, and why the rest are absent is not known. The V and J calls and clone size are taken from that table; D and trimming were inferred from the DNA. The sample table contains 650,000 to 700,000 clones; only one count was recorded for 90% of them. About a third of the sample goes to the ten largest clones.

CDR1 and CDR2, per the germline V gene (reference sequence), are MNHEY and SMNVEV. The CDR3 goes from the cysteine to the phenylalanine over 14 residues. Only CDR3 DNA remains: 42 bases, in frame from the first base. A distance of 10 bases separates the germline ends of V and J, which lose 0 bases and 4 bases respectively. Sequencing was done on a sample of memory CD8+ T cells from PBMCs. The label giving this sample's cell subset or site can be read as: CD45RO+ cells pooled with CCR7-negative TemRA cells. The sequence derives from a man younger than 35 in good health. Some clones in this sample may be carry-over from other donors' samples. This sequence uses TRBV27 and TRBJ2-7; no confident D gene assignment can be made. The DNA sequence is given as TGTGCCAGCAGTTTATCGGATGTCCTTTACGAGCAGTACTTC. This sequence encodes CASSLSDVLYEQYF.